The rows below give T cell receptor beta chains drawn from one sample of a study of neurological immune-mediated disorders. TCRdb itself ran the 5' RACE reads through MiXCR, one entry per CDR3 protein. This table holds 26,000 or so distinct CDR3 sequences, more than 20% found once. The sequenced sample was PBMCs. The receptor set was obtained from a woman aged 55-69 years in good health. Both conserved end residues are part of each CDR3. Fields, in order: V gene, clone size, D gene, J gene, CDR3 DNA, CDR3 protein. A D gene is named only where the DNA matches it firmly. Clone size is shown for a subset of rows, as once, few, many or a class of expanded clone.

>TRBV7-8|many|.|TRBJ1-1
TGTGCCAGCAGCGGGGGGGTTGCGGGAACTGAAGCTTTCTTT
CASSGGVAGTEAFF
>TRBV28|many|TRBD1|TRBJ1-5
TGTGCCAGCAGTTTTCGAGGGGGCGCCCGCAATCAGCCCCAGCATTTT
CASSFRGGARNQPQHF
>TRBV30|.|TRBD1|TRBJ1-4
TGTGCCTGGAGTGTACAGGGGGGCGAAAAACTGTTTTTT
CAWSVQGGEKLFF
>TRBV6-5|many|TRBD2|TRBJ2-2
TGTGCCAGCAGTTACCCCAGGGAACGGGAGGGCATCGGGGAGCTGTTTTTT
CASSYPREREGIGELFF
>TRBV4-3|many|TRBD1|TRBJ1-6
TGCGCCAGCAGCCAAGAGAGGGGGACAGGTGGTTCACCCCTCCACTTT
CASSQERGTGGSPLHF
>TRBV12-3/TRBV12-4|many|TRBD2|TRBJ2-1
TGTGCCAGCAGATTTTTTCGGACTAGCGGTTACAATGAGCAGTTCTTC
CASRFFRTSGYNEQFF
>TRBV9|.|.|TRBJ1-5
TGTGCCAGCAGCGTAGATAGGGGAGACCAGCCCCAGCATTTT
CASSVDRGDQPQHF
>TRBV5-1|many|.|TRBJ2-3
TGCGCCAGCAGCTCCCGGGACAGCACAGATACGCAGTATTTT
CASSSRDSTDTQYF
>TRBV7-6|.|.|TRBJ2-1
TGTGCCAGCAGCGGGTTTGGAGGGAATGAGCAGTTCTTC
CASSGFGGNEQFF
>TRBV5-1|many|.|TRBJ1-2
TGCGCCAGCAGCTCAGGAGGGGACGGCGGCTACACCTTC
CASSSGGDGGYTF
>TRBV5-1|many|.|TRBJ2-2
TGCGCCAGCAATACCCCGGGGGCCGGGGAGCTGTTTTTT
CASNTPGAGELFF
>TRBV7-8|.|TRBD1|TRBJ2-5
TGTGCCAGCAGCCTCCTACAGGGGGCAGAGACCCAGTACTTC
CASSLLQGAETQYF
>TRBV7-9|many|TRBD2|TRBJ2-1
TGTGCCAGCAGACTAGCGGGAGAGAATGAGCAGTTCTTC
CASRLAGENEQFF
>TRBV20-1|many|TRBD2|TRBJ2-3
TGCAGTGCCAGCCCCTCTAGCGGGGGGGTGCGGGAAGATACGCAGTATTTT
CSASPSSGGVREDTQYF
>TRBV10-3|.|.|TRBJ1-2
TGTGCCATCAGTGGGCGGGACGGCAACTATGGCTACACCTTC
CAISGRDGNYGYTF
>TRBV25-1|many|TRBD2|TRBJ2-3
TGTGCCAGCAGTGCGGGGACTAGCGGACCCACAGATACGCAGTATTTT
CASSAGTSGPTDTQYF
>TRBV12-3/TRBV12-4|many|.|TRBJ2-1
TGTGCCAGCTCCAATGAGCAGTTCTTC
CASSNEQFF
>TRBV28|medium-sized|TRBD2|TRBJ2-7
TGTGCCAGCAGTTTGTTCCTTCTATCGGGACTAGCGGGATTGAAGAGCTCCTACGAGCAGTACTTC
CASSLFLLSGLAGLKSSYEQYF
>TRBV7-2|many|.|TRBJ2-7
TGTGCCAGCAGCCCTTCCCGGGCAGGCAGCTACGAGCAGTACTTC
CASSPSRAGSYEQYF
>TRBV11-3|.|.|TRBJ2-2
TGTGCCAGCAGCTCCAGACTAGGGGGACCCAACACCGGGGAGCTGTTTTTT
CASSSRLGGPNTGELFF
>TRBV5-1|many|.|TRBJ2-1
TGCGCCAGCAGCCCCTTAACCAACAATGAGCAGTTCTTC
CASSPLTNNEQFF
>TRBV9|many|.|TRBJ1-3
TGTGCCAGCAGCGCGACAGACAGCTCTGGAAACACCATATATTTT
CASSATDSSGNTIYF
>TRBV5-1|many|.|TRBJ2-3
TGCGCCAGCTCTTCGATGGGGACGCAGTATTTT
CASSSMGTQYF
>TRBV5-5|.|.|TRBJ2-4
TGTGCCAACAGCCCAACTAGTGACCTAGCCAAAAACATTCAGTACTTC
CANSPTSDLAKNIQYF
>TRBV7-2|many|TRBD2|TRBJ2-2
TGTGCCAGCAGCTTGAGCGGGGGGAACACCGGGGAGCTGTTTTTT
CASSLSGGNTGELFF
>TRBV28|many|.|TRBJ2-7
TGTGCCAGCAGTCTACAAGGGGGAGGGAGCCGATACGAGCAGTACTTC
CASSLQGGGSRYEQYF